This is a list of T cell receptor beta chains from one sample in a study of T cells in localized non-small cell lung cancer. Here immunoSEQ multiplex PCR was the method, and the copy in TCRdb shows in-frame clones only, minus some. The sample holds around 29,000 clones, more than 75% seen once. The input for sequencing was peripheral blood, taken before any cancer treatment. These receptors all stem from a female donor older than 55 with stage III squamous cell lung carcinoma. CDR3s include the opening cysteine and the closing phenylalanine or tryptophan. A D gene is named only where the DNA matches it firmly. Clone size, where shown, is once, few, many, or a class for clones that have expanded.

j_call	v_call	d_call	clone_size	cdr3_aa	cdr3_nt
TRBJ2-7	TRBV18	-	-	CASSPLKALSYEQYF	TGTGCCAGCTCACCACTTAAGGCCCTTTCCTACGAGCAGTACTTC
TRBJ2-5	TRBV5-1	TRBD2	-	CASSLGAGAQETQYF	TGCGCCAGCAGCTTGGGAGCGGGGGCCCAAGAGACCCAGTACTTC
TRBJ1-5	TRBV6-6	TRBD1	-	CASSGRTGGQPQHF	TGTGCCAGCAGTGGGAGGACAGGGGGTCAGCCCCAGCATTTT
TRBJ2-1	TRBV19	TRBD2	-	CASSIGTSGYNEQFF	TGTGCCAGTAGTATTGGGACTAGCGGTTACAATGAGCAGTTCTTC
TRBJ2-5	TRBV4-3	TRBD2	once	CASSRLGLAGETQYF	TGCGCCAGCAGCCGCCTGGGACTAGCAGGGGAGACCCAGTACTTC
TRBJ2-2	TRBV5-6	-	-	CASSLDPGRNAGELFF	TGTGCCAGCAGCTTGGACCCAGGGCGAAACGCCGGGGAGCTGTTTTTT
TRBJ2-1	TRBV4-2	-	-	CASSQAALSYNEQFF	TGTGCCAGCAGCCAAGCAGCGCTATCCTACAATGAGCAGTTCTTC
TRBJ1-2	TRBV7-2	TRBD1	-	CASSSSIGGEGGYTF	TGTGCCAGCAGCTCCTCCATAGGGGGCGAAGGTGGCTACACCTTC
TRBJ2-1	TRBV7-2	TRBD2	once	CASSLAWSGSYYEQFF	TGTGCCAGCAGCTTAGCCTGGAGCGGGAGTTATTATGAGCAGTTCTTC
TRBJ2-1	TRBV7-6	-	-	CASSLVYGGSSYNEQFF	TGTGCCAGCAGCTTAGTTTATGGGGGGAGCTCCTACAATGAGCAGTTCTTC
TRBJ2-3	TRBV5-1	-	-	CASSGTGQTDTQYF	TGCGCCAGCAGCGGAACCGGGCAAACAGATACGCAGTATTTT
TRBJ2-4	TRBV29-1	-	-	CSVVERDPAKNIQYF	TGCAGCGTTGTGGAAAGGGACCCAGCCAAAAACATTCAGTACTTC
TRBJ1-2	TRBV6-5	-	once	CASLGGFGYTF	TGTGCCAGCCTGGGGGGTTTTGGCTACACCTTC
TRBJ2-1	TRBV27	-	-	CASTTRAGGSYNEQFF	TGTGCCAGCACCACTAGGGCAGGAGGCTCCTACAATGAGCAGTTCTTC
TRBJ1-5	TRBV5-1	TRBD1	-	CASSSGTGTSNQPQHF	TGCGCCAGCAGCTCCGGGACAGGGACTAGCAATCAGCCCCAGCATTTT
TRBJ2-4	TRBV2	-	-	CASRGNLAKNIQYF	TGTGCCAGCAGGGGGAACCTAGCCAAAAACATTCAGTACTTC
TRBJ1-6	TRBV18	TRBD1	-	CASSPPRQGPNSPLHF	TGTGCCAGCTCACCACCCCGACAGGGCCCTAATTCACCCCTCCACTTT
TRBJ2-5	TRBV5-6	TRBD1	-	CASSLGANRGETQYF	TGTGCCAGCAGCTTGGGGGCTAACAGGGGCGAGACCCAGTACTTC
TRBJ1-2	TRBV5-1	TRBD1	-	CASSADRETSNYGYTF	TGCGCCAGCAGCGCGGACAGGGAAACCTCTAACTATGGCTACACCTTC
TRBJ2-5	TRBV6-5	-	few	CASSLQGLETQYF	TGTGCCAGCAGTCTTCAGGGTTTAGAGACCCAGTACTTC
TRBJ1-1	TRBV5-6	-	-	CASSWGAGNTEAFF	TGTGCCAGCAGCTGGGGGGCGGGGAACACTGAAGCTTTCTTT
TRBJ2-1	TRBV7-2	TRBD2	-	CASSLEPSGGDNEQFF	TGTGCCAGCAGCTTAGAACCTAGCGGGGGAGACAATGAGCAGTTCTTC
TRBJ2-3	TRBV7-2	-	few	CASSQPLGAGTDTQYF	TGTGCCAGCAGCCAGCCCCTGGGGGCGGGGACAGATACGCAGTATTTT
TRBJ2-1	TRBV29-1	-	-	CSVAGSSYNEQFF	TGCAGCGTTGCTGGGTCCTCCTACAATGAGCAGTTCTTC
TRBJ1-2	TRBV7-2	TRBD1	-	CASSPGTAGGGYTF	TGTGCCAGCAGCCCCGGGACAGCGGGAGGTGGCTACACCTTC
TRBJ2-7	TRBV19	TRBD1	-	CASSIRTGGSYEQYF	TGTGCCAGTAGTATAAGGACAGGGGGCTCCTACGAGCAGTACTTC
TRBJ2-7	TRBV7-2	-	-	CASTTTPIYAYEQYF	TGTGCCAGCACCACAACTCCTATATACGCCTACGAGCAGTACTTC
TRBJ1-2	TRBV2	-	-	CASSDLSGTEGSNYGYTF	TGTGCCAGCAGTGATTTGTCGGGAACAGAGGGATCGAACTATGGCTACACCTTC
TRBJ1-3	TRBV4-2	-	few	CASSQDNSGNTIYF	TGTGCCAGCAGCCAAGATAACAGCGGAAACACCATATATTTT
TRBJ2-1	TRBV5-1	-	-	CASSLVRVGNEQFF	TGCGCCAGCAGCCTCGTTAGGGTGGGCAATGAGCAGTTCTTC
TRBJ1-1	TRBV19	TRBD1	-	CASSMGQANTEAFF	TGTGCCAGTAGTATGGGACAGGCGAACACTGAAGCTTTCTTT
TRBJ2-7	TRBV7-6	-	few	CASSLDDYFLIEEQYF	TGTGCCAGCAGCTTAGACGACTACTTCCTAATCGAGGAGCAGTACTTC
TRBJ2-5	TRBV6-5	TRBD1	-	CASSPGQNKETQYF	TGTGCCAGCAGCCCGGGACAGAACAAAGAGACCCAGTACTTC
TRBJ2-7	TRBV5-8	TRBD1	once	CASSWPGQGVTRIYEQYF	TGTGCCAGCAGCTGGCCGGGACAGGGAGTAACTCGGATTTACGAGCAGTACTTC
TRBJ1-1	TRBV4-3	-	-	CASKGGGLRQEAFF	TGCGCCAGCAAGGGTGGGGGCCTACGGCAAGAAGCTTTCTTT
TRBJ2-3	TRBV9	TRBD2	-	CASSTPTSGGLSTDTQYF	TGTGCCAGCAGCACTCCGACTAGCGGGGGGCTTAGCACAGATACGCAGTATTTT
TRBJ2-7	TRBV4-3	TRBD2	-	CASSQVSPAGGAYEQYF	TGCGCCAGCAGCCAAGTTTCCCCGGCGGGGGGTGCTTACGAGCAGTACTTC
TRBJ1-2	TRBV28	-	-	CASSFQGPYGYTF	TGTGCCAGCAGTTTCCAGGGGCCCTATGGCTACACCTTC
TRBJ2-7	TRBV4-2	-	once	CASSLNYEQYF	TGTGCCAGCAGCTTAAACTACGAGCAGTACTTC
TRBJ2-7	TRBV7-9	-	-	CASSLVQASYEQYF	TGTGCCAGCAGCTTAGTACAGGCTTCCTACGAGCAGTACTTC
TRBJ2-2	TRBV27	TRBD1	once	CASSSSGQGNAGELFF	TGTGCCAGCAGTAGTTCGGGACAGGGAAACGCCGGGGAGCTGTTTTTT
TRBJ2-5	TRBV6-5	-	-	CASSSVLAMETQYF	TGTGCCAGCAGTTCCGTCCTAGCCATGGAGACCCAGTACTTC
TRBJ2-3	TRBV21-1	-	few	CASSKTTIPHGLNTDTQYF	TGTGCCAGCAGCAAGACTACGATTCCACATGGTTTGAACACAGATACGCAGTATTTT
TRBJ2-3	TRBV2	TRBD2	-	CASVTSGSADTQYF	TGTGCCAGCGTGACTAGCGGGAGCGCAGATACGCAGTATTTT
TRBJ1-5	TRBV7-2	TRBD1	-	CASSSEGGISNQPQHF	TGTGCCAGCAGCTCCGAAGGGGGCATTAGCAATCAGCCCCAGCATTTT
TRBJ2-7	TRBV2	TRBD2	-	CASKALAGGSNEQYF	TGTGCCAGCAAGGCACTAGCGGGAGGGAGCAACGAGCAGTACTTC
TRBJ1-2	TRBV10-1	-	-	CASSDTGSPYGYTF	TGCGCCAGCAGTGACACAGGGTCCCCCTATGGCTACACCTTC
TRBJ1-1	TRBV5-1	TRBD1	few	CASSTGQGGTEAFF	TGCGCCAGCAGCACCGGACAGGGCGGCACTGAAGCTTTCTTT
TRBJ2-2	TRBV9	-	-	CASSPQAAPSLYTGELFF	TGTGCCAGCAGCCCCCAAGCGGCCCCCTCATTATACACCGGGGAGCTGTTTTTT
TRBJ1-2	TRBV4-1	-	-	CASSQEGGRSYYGYTF	TGCGCCAGCAGCCAAGAAGGTGGCAGGTCCTACTATGGCTACACCTTC
TRBJ1-4	TRBV28	-	-	CASSLSGSDTEKLFF	TGTGCCAGCAGTTTATCAGGGTCAGACACTGAAAAACTGTTTTTT
TRBJ1-2	TRBV4-1	TRBD1	-	CASSPGQGSNYGYTF	TGCGCCAGCAGCCCGGGACAGGGTAGTAACTATGGCTACACCTTC
TRBJ1-1	TRBV5-1	-	-	CASSSLQGLGTEAFF	TGCGCCAGCAGCTCCCTCCAGGGGCTGGGCACTGAAGCTTTCTTT
TRBJ2-5	TRBV28	-	-	CASSLNLRGAQTQYF	TGTGCCAGCAGTTTAAATTTGAGGGGGGCACAGACCCAGTACTTC